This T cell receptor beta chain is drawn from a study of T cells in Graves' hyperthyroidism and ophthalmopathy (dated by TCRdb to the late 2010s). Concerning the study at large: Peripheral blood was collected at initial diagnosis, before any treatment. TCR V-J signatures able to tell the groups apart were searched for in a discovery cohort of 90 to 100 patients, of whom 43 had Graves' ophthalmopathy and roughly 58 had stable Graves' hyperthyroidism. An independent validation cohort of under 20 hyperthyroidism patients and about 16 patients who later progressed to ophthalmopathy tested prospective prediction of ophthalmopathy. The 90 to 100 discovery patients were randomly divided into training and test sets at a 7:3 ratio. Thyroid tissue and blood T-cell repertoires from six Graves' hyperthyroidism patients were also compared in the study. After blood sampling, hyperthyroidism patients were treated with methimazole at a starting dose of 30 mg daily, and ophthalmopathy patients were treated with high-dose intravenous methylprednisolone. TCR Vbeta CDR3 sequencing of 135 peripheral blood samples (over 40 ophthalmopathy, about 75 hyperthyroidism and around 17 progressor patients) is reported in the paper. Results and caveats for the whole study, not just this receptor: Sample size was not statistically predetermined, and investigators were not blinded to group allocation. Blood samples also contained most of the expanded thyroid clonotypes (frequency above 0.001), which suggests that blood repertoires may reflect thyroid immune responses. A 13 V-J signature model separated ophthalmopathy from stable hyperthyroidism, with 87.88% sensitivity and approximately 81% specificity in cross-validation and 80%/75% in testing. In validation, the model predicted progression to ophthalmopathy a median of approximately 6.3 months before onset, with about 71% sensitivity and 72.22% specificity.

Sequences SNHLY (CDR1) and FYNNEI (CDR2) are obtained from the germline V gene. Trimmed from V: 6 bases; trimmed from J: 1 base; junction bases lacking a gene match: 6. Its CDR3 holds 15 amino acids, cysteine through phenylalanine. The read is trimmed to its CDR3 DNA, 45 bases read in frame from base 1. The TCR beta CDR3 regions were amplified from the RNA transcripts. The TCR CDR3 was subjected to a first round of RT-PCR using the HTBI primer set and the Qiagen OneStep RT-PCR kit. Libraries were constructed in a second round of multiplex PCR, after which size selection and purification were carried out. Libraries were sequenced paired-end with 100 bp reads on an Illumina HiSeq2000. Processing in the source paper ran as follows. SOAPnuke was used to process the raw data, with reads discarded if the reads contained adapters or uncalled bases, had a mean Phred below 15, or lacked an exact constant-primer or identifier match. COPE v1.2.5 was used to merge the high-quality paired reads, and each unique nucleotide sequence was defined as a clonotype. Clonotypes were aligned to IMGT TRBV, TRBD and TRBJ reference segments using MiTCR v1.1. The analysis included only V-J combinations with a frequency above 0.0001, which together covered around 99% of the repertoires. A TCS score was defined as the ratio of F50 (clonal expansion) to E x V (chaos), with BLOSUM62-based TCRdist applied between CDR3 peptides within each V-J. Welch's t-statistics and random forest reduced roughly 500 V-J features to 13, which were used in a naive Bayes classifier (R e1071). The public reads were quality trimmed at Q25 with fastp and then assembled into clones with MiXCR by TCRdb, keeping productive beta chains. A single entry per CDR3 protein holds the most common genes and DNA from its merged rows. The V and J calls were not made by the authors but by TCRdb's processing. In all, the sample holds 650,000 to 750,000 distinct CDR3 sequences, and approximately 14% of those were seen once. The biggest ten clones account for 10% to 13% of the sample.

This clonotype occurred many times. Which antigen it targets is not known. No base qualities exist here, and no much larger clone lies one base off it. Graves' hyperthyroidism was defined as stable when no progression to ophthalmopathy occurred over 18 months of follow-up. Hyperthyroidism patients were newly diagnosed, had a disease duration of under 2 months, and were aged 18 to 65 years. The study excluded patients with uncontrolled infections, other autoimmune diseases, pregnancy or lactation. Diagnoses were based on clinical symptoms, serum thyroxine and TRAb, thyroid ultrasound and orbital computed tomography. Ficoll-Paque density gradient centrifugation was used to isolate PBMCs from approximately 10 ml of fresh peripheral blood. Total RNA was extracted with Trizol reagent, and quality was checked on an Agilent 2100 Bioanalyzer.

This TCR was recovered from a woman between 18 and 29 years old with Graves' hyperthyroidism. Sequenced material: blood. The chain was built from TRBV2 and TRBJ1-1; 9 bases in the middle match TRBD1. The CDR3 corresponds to CASSVQGAENTEAFF. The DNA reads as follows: TGTGCCAGCAGCGTACAGGGGGCGGAGAACACTGAAGCTTTCTTT.